These 18 T cell receptor beta chains were sequenced from one sample in a study of T cell repertoires in cytomegalovirus infection. Their target antigens are unknown. TCRdb reprocessed the reads with MiXCR, giving one entry per CDR3 protein. Seen here are hundreds of thousands of distinct CDR3 sequences, 31% observed once, and the top ten hold 10% to 15%. The specimen was cultured CD8+ T cells from PBMCs, collected from culture after CMV antigen stimulation. The receptors originated from a human donor in good health (CMV status not recorded). Some clones in this sample may be carry-over from other donors' samples.

The rearrangement uses TRBV12-5 and TRBJ1-4; TRBD1 agrees at 7 bases. CDR1 is LGHNT and CDR2 is FRNRAP in the germline V gene. There are 20 residues in the CDR3. J gave up 0 bases and V 1 base, and 14 bases lay outside the gene matches. The CDR3 coding sequence is TGTGCTAGTGGTTTGGACCGGGACAGTGTCGATCCGGCAACTAATGAAAAACTGTTTTTT. Amino acid sequence: CASGLDRDSVDPATNEKLFF.

The sample holds many counts of this clonotype. The junction departs from germline at one end; a sequencing error may be responsible. The chain links TRBV11-1 to TRBJ1-4, with TRBD1 as a possible D gene (6 bases). The CDR3 is 16 amino acids. Germline CDR1 is SGHAT and CDR2 is FQDESV (reference sequence). CDR3 loop: CASSQRGRTTNEKLFF. The CDR3 DNA is TGTGCCAGCAGCCAACGGGGGCGGACAACGAATGAAAAACTGTTTTTT.

The rearrangement links TRBV20-1 to TRBJ2-5; D perhaps matches TRBD2 (6 bases). This CDR3 spans 14 amino acids. From germline, CDR1 is DFQATT and CDR2 SNEGSKA (reference sequence). Trimming took 6 bases from V and 5 from J, leaving 19 bases between them. CDR3 coding DNA: TGCAGTGCAAACCTCGGGACTGCTTGGGAGACCCAGTACTTC. Protein: CSANLGTAWETQYF.

The sample holds many counts of this clonotype. V is TRBV6-6 and J is TRBJ2-2, with 9 bases matching TRBD1. The germline CDR1 and CDR2 sequences are MNHNY and SVGAGI (reference sequence). Trimming took 7 bases from V and 4 from J; bases not matched to a gene: 4. The CDR3 has 14 amino acids. The DNA for the CDR3 is TGTGCCAGCATAAACAGGGGGCCCACCGGGGAGCTGTTTTTT. Its protein is CASINRGPTGELFF.

This clonotype has at least ten counts. This chain joins TRBV7-6 and TRBJ2-5, with D unclear. The germline CDR1 and CDR2 sequences are SGHVS and FNYEAQ. This CDR3 contains 14 residues. V lost 4 bases and J lost 4, with 13 bases in between. The CDR3 region is CASSSRLVGETQYF. CDR3 sequence (DNA): TGTGCCAGCAGCTCCCGATTAGTTGGAGAGACCCAGTACTTC. The full variable domain, its missing parts supplied by reference TRBV7-6 and TRBJ2-5, is GAGVSQSPRYKVTKRGQDVALRCDPISGHVSLYWYRQALGQGPEFLTYFNYEAQQDKSGLPNDRFSAERPEGSISTLTIQRTEQRDSAMYRCASSSRLVGETQYFGPGTRLLVL.

The chain uses TRBV7-2 and TRBJ2-3, with TRBD2 identical over 10 bases. V lost 1 base to trimming and J lost 3 bases; unmatched junction nucleotides: 4. The CDR3 has 16 residues. CDR1 and CDR2 (germline): SGHTA, FQGNSA. This CDR3 is CASSLGSGGETDTQYF. CDR3 sequence (DNA): TGTGCCAGCAGCTTAGGGAGCGGGGGGGAGACAGATACGCAGTATTTT.

The chain combines TRBV6-1 with TRBJ1-5; unclear D gene. There are 17 residues in the CDR3. Deletions cut 1 base from V and 2 bases from J, with 15 bases between. Germline V CDR1 and CDR2: MNHNS, SASEGT. This chain's CDR3 is CASSEVGLIGGNQPQHF. The CDR3 DNA follows: TGTGCCAGCAGTGAAGTCGGACTGATAGGTGGCAATCAGCCCCAGCATTTT.

There are a few counts of this clonotype. V usage is TRBV4-2 and J usage is TRBJ2-2; possible D gene TRBD2, 6 bases. Germline assignment: CDR1 LGHNA and CDR2 YNFKEQ. This CDR3 region has 15 residues. Deletions cut 3 bases from V and 3 bases from J, with 11 bases between. CDR3 in DNA: TGTGCCAGCAGCCAGGGGGGACTGGACACCGGGGAGCTGTTTTTT. This gives the protein CASSQGGLDTGELFF.

The chain is built from TRBV6-6 and TRBJ1-2; 7 positions agree with TRBD1. J was trimmed by 5 bases and V by 5 bases; bases with no gene match: 8. The CDR3 consists of 14 residues. Germline V gene lookup returns CDR1 MNHNY and CDR2 SVGAGI (reference sequence). CDR3 in DNA: TGTGCCAGCAGTCCTAGGGGGACAGAGTATGGCTACACCTTC. Encoded protein: CASSPRGTEYGYTF.

The chain uses TRBV4-2 and TRBJ1-5; D gene unclear. The germline V gene encodes CDR1 LGHNA and CDR2 YNFKEQ. This CDR3 is 15 amino acids long. Between the trimmed V and J ends, which lost 3 bases and 3 bases, there was a span of 12 bases. The CDR3: CASSHPTALNQPQHF. The CDR3 DNA is TGTGCCAGCAGCCACCCCACAGCTCTCAATCAGCCCCAGCATTTT.

This clonotype was recorded only once. The V and J genes are TRBV27 and TRBJ1-1, with 7 bases matching TRBD1. The CDR3 is made up of 15 amino acids. Germline CDR1 reads MNHEY; CDR2 reads SMNVEV (reference sequence). V was clipped by 4 bases and J by 10 bases; unmatched bases: 15. The CDR3 region has the DNA TGTGCCAGCAGTTCCGACTACCCCCGGGACAGTCGAGCTTTCTTT. Its translation is CASSSDYPRDSRAFF.

This clonotype came up a few times. The CDR3 DNA follows: TGTGCCAGCAGCCAACAGCCCTATAGCAATCAGCCCCAGCATTTT. As protein: CASSQQPYSNQPQHF. The rearrangement joins TRBV7-6 to TRBJ1-5; no definite D call. This CDR3 is built from 15 residues. Trimming took off 5 bases at V and 0 bases at J, with 11 bases between the two ends. Germline V gene lookup returns CDR1 SGHVS and CDR2 FNYEAQ.

At least ten counts were recorded for this clonotype. The chain links TRBV4-1 to TRBJ1-5, with a possible D match to TRBD1 (5 bases). Trimming removed 2 bases at V and 8 bases at J, with 16 bases between. The length of the CDR3 is 15 residues. The germline gives CDR1 MGHRA, CDR2 YSYEKL. The CDR3 loop is CASSQQGRGGEPQHF. Here the CDR3 DNA reads TGCGCCAGCAGCCAACAGGGACGGGGAGGTGAGCCCCAGCATTTT.

This clonotype occurred a few times. The V call is TRBV7-9, the J call TRBJ1-1; tentative D call: TRBD1 (6 bases). V lost 3 bases to trimming and J lost 11 bases, with 22 bases between them. The CDR3 runs to 15 residues. Germline values: CDR1 SEHNR, CDR2 FQNEAQ (reference sequence). CDR3 sequence reads: CASSLGWDMDREAFF. CDR3 coding DNA: TGTGCCAGCAGCTTGGGGTGGGACATGGACCGAGAGGCTTTCTTT.

This rearrangement joins TRBV27 to TRBJ2-1; D remains unclear. V lost 1 base and J 1 base, leaving 5 bases between the germline ends. Germline CDR1 reads MNHEY; CDR2 reads SMNVEV (reference sequence). The CDR3 length is 14 residues. The CDR3 is CASSLYLSYNEQFF. CDR3 in DNA: TGTGCCAGCAGTTTATACCTGTCCTACAATGAGCAGTTCTTC.

This clonotype came up a few times. J is TRBJ1-4 and V is TRBV10-2; weak D call: TRBD1 (5 bases). V was shortened by 6 bases and J by 5 bases, with 10 bases between the two germline ends. In germline, CDR1 is WSHSY, CDR2 SAAADI. The CDR3 totals 13 residues. The CDR3, as DNA: TGCGCCAGCAGGAGGGGCGGCAATGAAAAACTGTTTTTT. This gives the protein CASRRGGNEKLFF.

This clonotype came up many times. The rearrangement uses TRBV7-3 and TRBJ2-1; D is tentatively TRBD1 or TRBD2 (5 bases each). V lost 6 bases, J lost 9 bases, and 15 bases lay in between. In germline, CDR1 is SGHTA, CDR2 FQGTGA. This CDR3 has 13 amino acids. CDR3 loop: CASSGTEDGEQFF. The CDR3 region has the DNA TGTGCCAGCAGTGGGACCGAGGACGGTGAGCAGTTCTTC.

This clonotype has at least ten counts. The chain has TRBV7-9 and TRBJ1-1; 9 positions match TRBD1. This CDR3 is 13 amino acids long. The J segment lost 5 bases and the V segment lost 6 bases, leaving 4 bases of the junction unmatched. In germline, CDR1 is SEHNR, CDR2 FQNEAQ (reference sequence). The CDR3 nucleotides read TGTGCCAGCAGGACAGGGGGAGGAACTGAAGCTTTCTTT. Protein: CASRTGGGTEAFF.